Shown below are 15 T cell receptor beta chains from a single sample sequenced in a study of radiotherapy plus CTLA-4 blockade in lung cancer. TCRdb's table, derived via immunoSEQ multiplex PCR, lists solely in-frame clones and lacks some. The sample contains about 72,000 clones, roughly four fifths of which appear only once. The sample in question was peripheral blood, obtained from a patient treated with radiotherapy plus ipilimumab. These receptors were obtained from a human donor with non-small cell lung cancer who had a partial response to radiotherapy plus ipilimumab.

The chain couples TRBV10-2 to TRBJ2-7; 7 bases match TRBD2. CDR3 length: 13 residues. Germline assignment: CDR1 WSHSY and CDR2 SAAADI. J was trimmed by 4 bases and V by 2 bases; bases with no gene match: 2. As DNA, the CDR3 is TGCGCCAGCAGTGAGCAGGGAGGGTACGAGCAGTACTTC. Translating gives CASSEQGGYEQYF.

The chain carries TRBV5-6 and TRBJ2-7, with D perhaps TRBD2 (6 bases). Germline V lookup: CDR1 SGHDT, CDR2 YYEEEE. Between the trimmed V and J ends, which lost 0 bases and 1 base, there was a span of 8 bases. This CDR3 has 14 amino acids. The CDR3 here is CASSLEGTSYEQYF. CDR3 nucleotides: TGTGCCAGCAGCTTGGAAGGGACTTCCTACGAGCAGTACTTC.

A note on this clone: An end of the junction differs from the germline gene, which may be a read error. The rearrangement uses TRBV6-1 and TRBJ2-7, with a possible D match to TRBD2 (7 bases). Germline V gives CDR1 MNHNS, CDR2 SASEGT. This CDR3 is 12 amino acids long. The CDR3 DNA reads TGTGCCAGCAGTGAGTGGGGGCGGGGAGGGGTCTTC. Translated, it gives CASSEWGRGGVF.

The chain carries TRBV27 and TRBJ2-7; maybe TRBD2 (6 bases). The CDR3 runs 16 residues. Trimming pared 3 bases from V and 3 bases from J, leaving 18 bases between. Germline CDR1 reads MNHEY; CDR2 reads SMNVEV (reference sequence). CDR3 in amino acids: CASSFSSGYQHYEQYF. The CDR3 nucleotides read TGTGCCAGCAGTTTTAGTAGCGGCTACCAACACTACGAGCAGTACTTC.

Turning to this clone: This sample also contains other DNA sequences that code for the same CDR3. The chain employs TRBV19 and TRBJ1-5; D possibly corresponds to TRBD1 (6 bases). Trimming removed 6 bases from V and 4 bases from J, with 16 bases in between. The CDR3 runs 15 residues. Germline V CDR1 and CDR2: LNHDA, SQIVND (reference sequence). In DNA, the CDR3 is TGTGCCAGTAGGCGACAGGCTCATAGTAATCAGCCCCAGCATTTT. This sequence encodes CASRRQAHSNQPQHF.

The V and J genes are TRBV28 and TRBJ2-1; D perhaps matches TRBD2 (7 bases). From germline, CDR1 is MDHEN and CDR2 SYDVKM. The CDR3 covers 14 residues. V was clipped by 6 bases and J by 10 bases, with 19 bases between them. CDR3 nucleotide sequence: TGTGCCAGCAGGTCTACAGGGAGGGTGGGGGAGCAGTTCTTC. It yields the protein CASRSTGRVGEQFF.

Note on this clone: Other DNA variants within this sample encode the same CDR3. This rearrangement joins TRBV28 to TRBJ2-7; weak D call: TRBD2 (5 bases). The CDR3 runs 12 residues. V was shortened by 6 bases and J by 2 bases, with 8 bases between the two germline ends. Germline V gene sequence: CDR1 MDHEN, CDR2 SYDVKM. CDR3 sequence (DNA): TGTGCCAGCAGGAGCGGCCCCTACGAGCAGTACTTC. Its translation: CASRSGPYEQYF.

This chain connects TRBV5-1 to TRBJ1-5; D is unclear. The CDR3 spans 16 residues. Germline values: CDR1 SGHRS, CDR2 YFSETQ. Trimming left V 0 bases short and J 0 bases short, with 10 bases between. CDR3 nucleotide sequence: TGCGCCAGCAGCTTGGCCAGGAGGTATAGCAATCAGCCCCAGCATTTT. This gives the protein CASSLARRYSNQPQHF.

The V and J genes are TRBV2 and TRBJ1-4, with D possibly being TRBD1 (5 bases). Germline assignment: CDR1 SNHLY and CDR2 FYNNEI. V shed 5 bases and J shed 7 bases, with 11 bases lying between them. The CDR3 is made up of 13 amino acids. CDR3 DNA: TGTGCCAGCAGTTTGGTAGGGGCTGAAAAACTGTTTTTT. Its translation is CASSLVGAEKLFF.

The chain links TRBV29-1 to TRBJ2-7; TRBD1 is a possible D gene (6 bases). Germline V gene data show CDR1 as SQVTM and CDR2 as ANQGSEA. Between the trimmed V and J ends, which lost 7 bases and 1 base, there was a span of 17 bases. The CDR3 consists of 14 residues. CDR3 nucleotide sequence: TGCAGCGCCTCCGGACAGTTTGGGTCCTACGAGCAGTACTTC. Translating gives CSASGQFGSYEQYF.

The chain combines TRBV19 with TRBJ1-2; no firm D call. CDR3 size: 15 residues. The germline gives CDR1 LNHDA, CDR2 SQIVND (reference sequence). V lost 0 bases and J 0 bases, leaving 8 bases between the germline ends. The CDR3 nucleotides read TGTGCCAGTAGTATAGAGCGGAGAGCTAACTATGGCTACACCTTC. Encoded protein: CASSIERRANYGYTF.

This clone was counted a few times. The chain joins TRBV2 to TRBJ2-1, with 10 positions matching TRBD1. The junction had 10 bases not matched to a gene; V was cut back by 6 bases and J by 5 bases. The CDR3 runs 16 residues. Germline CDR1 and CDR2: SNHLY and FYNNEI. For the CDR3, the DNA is TGTGCCAGCAGGGGCGGGACAGGGGCTATTGACAATGAGCAGTTCTTC. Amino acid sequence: CASRGGTGAIDNEQFF.

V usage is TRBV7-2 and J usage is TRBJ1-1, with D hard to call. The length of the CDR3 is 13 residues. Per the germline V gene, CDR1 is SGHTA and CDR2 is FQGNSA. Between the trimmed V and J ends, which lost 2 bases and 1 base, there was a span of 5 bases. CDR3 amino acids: CASSLTRNTEAFF. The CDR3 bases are TGTGCCAGCAGCTTAACGAGGAACACTGAAGCTTTCTTT.

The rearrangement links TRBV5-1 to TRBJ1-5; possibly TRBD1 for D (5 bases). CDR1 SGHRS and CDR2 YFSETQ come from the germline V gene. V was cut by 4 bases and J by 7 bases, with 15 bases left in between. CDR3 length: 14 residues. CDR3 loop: CASSLDPAGQPQHF. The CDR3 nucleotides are TGCGCCAGCAGCCTGGACCCTGCAGGGCAGCCCCAGCATTTT.

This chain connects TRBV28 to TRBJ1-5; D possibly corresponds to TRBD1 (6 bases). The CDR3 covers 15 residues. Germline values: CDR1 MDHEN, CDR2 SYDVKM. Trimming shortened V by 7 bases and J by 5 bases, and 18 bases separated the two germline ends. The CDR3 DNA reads TGTGCCAGCACCCCTAAGGGGGAGGGTGATCAGCCCCAGCATTTT. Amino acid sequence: CASTPKGEGDQPQHF. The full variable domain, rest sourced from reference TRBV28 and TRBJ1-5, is DVKVTQSSRYLVKRTGEKVFLECVQDMDHENMFWYRQDPGLGLRLIYFSYDVKMKEKGDIPEGYSVSREKKERFSLILESASTNQTSMYLCASTPKGEGDQPQHFGDGTRLSIL.